The T cell receptor beta chain described here comes from a study of OX40 agonist ivuxolimab in advanced cancers. Assay used: immunoSEQ multiplex PCR; TCRdb lists only in-frame clones, some missing. This sample has more than 65,000 clones, with 75% to 90% found just once. The CDR3 has 15 residues. V lost 6 bases, J lost 2 bases, and 5 bases stayed unmatched. Germline CDR1 and CDR2: SNHLY and FYNNEI. Sequencing was performed on CD4+ or CD8+ T cells sorted from blood, taken in a trial of the OX40 agonist ivuxolimab. The V and J genes are TRBV2 and TRBJ2-7, with TRBD2 matching 12 bases. The sequence was obtained from an adult with an advanced solid tumor such as melanoma, head and neck, liver or kidney cancer. CDR3 sequence (DNA): TGTGCCAGCAGACCCCTAGCGGGAGGGACCTACGAGCAGTACTTC. Translated: CASRPLAGGTYEQYF.